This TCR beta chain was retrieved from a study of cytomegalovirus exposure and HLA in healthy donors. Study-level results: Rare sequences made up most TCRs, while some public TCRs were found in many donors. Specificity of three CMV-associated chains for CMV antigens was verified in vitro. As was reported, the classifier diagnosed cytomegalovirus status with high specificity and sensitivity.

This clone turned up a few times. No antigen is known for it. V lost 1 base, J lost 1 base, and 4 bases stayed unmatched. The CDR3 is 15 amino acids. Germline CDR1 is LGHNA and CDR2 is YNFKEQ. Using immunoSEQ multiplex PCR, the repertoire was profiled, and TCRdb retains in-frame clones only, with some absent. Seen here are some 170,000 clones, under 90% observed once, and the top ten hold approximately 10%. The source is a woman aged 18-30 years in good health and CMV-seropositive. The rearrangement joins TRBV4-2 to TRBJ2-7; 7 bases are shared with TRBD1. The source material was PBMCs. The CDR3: CASSQVRTGSYEQYF. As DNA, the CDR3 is TGTGCCAGCAGCCAAGTAAGGACAGGATCCTACGAGCAGTACTTC.